This T cell receptor beta chain stems from a study of cytomegalovirus exposure and HLA in healthy donors. About the study: Among approximately 390 genotyped donors, more than 65% fell in the Caucasian-associated ancestry cluster.

CDR1 and CDR2 (germline): MNHEY, SVGAGI. CDR3 size: 14 residues. Deletions cut 0 bases from V and 2 bases from J, with 8 bases between. The PCR made use of 60 Vbeta and 13 Jbeta primers. The data were produced by immunoSEQ multiplex PCR, yet TCRdb's version contains in-frame clones alone and is incomplete. Reported are just over 60,000 clones; the ten largest clones contain more than 5%. A word on this clone: Antigen: not known.

Study results and caveats: The availability of immune exposure information extended only to CMV serostatus. Most TCR sequences showed up rarely, but some public TCRs showed up in many donors. After further analysis at a later stage, 16,951 TCR beta sequences were associated with HLA alleles at 0.05 false discovery rate.

The clonotype comes from a young man in good health and CMV-seropositive. The rearrangement links TRBV6-5 to TRBJ2-7, with a possible D match to TRBD2 (5 bases). Sequencing input: PBMCs. As DNA, the CDR3 is TGTGCCAGCAGTTACTCGAGGGCTACCTACGAGCAGTACTTC. Its translation is CASSYSRATYEQYF.